These 24 T cell receptor beta chains originate from one sample sequenced in a study of blood T cell repertoires in COVID-19. Using immunoSEQ multiplex PCR, the repertoire was profiled, and TCRdb retains in-frame clones only, with some absent. Of around 25,000 clones detected, roughly 73% appear once; the ten largest clones hold about 20%. What was sequenced was peripheral blood. The receptors come from a human donor in a cohort sampled during active or convalescent COVID-19.

The rearrangement links TRBV5-1 to TRBJ2-2; 12 bases are shared with TRBD2. After removal of 4 bases from V and 4 bases from J, the junction contained 11 bases not matched to a gene. Looked up from germline, CDR1 is SGHRS and CDR2 is YFSETQ. The CDR3 is 18 residues long. As DNA, the CDR3 is TGCGCCAGCAGCGGGGGGCGACTAGCGGGAGCGGCCACCGGGGAGCTGTTTTTT. This translates into CASSGGRLAGAATGELFF. Full variable domain (remainder filled in from reference TRBV5-1 and TRBJ2-2): KAGVTQTPRYLIKTRGQQVTLSCSPISGHRSVSWYQQTPGQGLQFLFEYFSETQRNKGNFPGRFSGRQFSNSRSEMNVSTLELGDSALYLCASSGGRLAGAATGELFFGEGSRLTVL.

The chain carries TRBV6-5 and TRBJ2-2; 8 nucleotides align to TRBD1. Germline CDR1 and CDR2: MNHEY and SVGAGI. This CDR3 contains 15 residues. V trimming: 7 bases; J trimming: 9 bases; junction bases outside the gene matches: 13. CDR3 protein: CASTTGRTGGRELFF. Here the CDR3 DNA reads TGTGCCAGCACCACAGGAAGAACAGGGGGGAGGGAGCTGTTTTTT.

Here the CDR3 DNA reads TGTGCCAGCAGTTACCGGGGGGGACCCCTCCACTTT. Translation gives CASSYRGGPLHF. The V gene is TRBV6-5, the J gene TRBJ1-6; D may be TRBD1 (5 bases). The CDR3 spans 12 residues. Germline values: CDR1 MNHEY, CDR2 SVGAGI. The V end was cut by 2 bases, the J end by 12 bases, with 8 bases between.

The sample holds a few counts of this clone. J is TRBJ2-7 and V is TRBV7-7, with TRBD1 identical over 11 bases. Per germline, CDR1 SSHAT and CDR2 FNYEAQ (reference sequence). There are 11 residues in the CDR3. DNA for the CDR3: TGTGCTAAGGGACAGGGGGACGAGCAGTACGTC. Its translation: CAKGQGDEQYV.

The chain links TRBV27 to TRBJ2-3; D call uncertain. V lost 2 bases, J lost 6 bases, and 3 bases lay in between. CDR1 MNHEY and CDR2 SMNVEV come from the germline V gene (reference sequence). This CDR3 contains 11 residues. CDR3 amino acids: CASSLEDTQYF. Written as DNA, the CDR3 is TGTGCCAGCAGTTTAGAGGATACGCAGTATTTT.

V is TRBV19 and J is TRBJ2-3, with D maybe TRBD1 (6 bases). Per the germline V gene, CDR1 is LNHDA and CDR2 is SQIVND (reference sequence). The CDR3 runs 12 residues. V gave up 5 bases and J gave up 4 bases, with 7 bases separating them. CDR3 DNA: TGTGCCAGTAGTGGACAGTCAGATACGCAGTATTTT. It is translated as CASSGQSDTQYF.

The V call is TRBV10-3, the J call TRBJ1-1; a possible D gene is TRBD1 (6 bases). CDR3 size: 15 residues. Germline V CDR1 and CDR2: ENHRY, SYGVKD. With 2 bases removed from V and 4 bases from J, the gap between germline ends came to 14 bases. The CDR3 DNA sequence: TGTGCCATCAGTGAGAGGGGGGGTAAGAGCACTGAAGCTTTCTTT. Encoded protein: CAISERGGKSTEAFF.

Many counts were recorded for this clone. The rearrangement links TRBV19 to TRBJ2-1, with D perhaps matching TRBD1 (6 bases). The CDR3 has 16 amino acids. V lost 7 bases and J 1 base, leaving 17 bases between the germline ends. Germline V gene data show CDR1 as LNHDA and CDR2 as SQIVND (reference sequence). In DNA, the CDR3 is TGTGCCAGTACCCAGGACAGTTTCGGTTCCTACAATGAGCAGTTCTTC. This sequence encodes CASTQDSFGSYNEQFF.

This chain joins TRBV27 and TRBJ1-1; tentatively, D is TRBD1 (6 bases). Trimming took 3 bases from V and 7 from J, leaving 12 bases between them. The CDR3 is 13 amino acids. Germline-derived CDR1 and CDR2 are MNHEY and SMNVEV (reference sequence). The CDR3 DNA sequence: TGTGCCAGCAGTTTTGGTAGGGGGGGTGAAGCTTTCTTT. Amino acid sequence: CASSFGRGGEAFF.

The V call is TRBV10-3, the J call TRBJ1-5; the D is unclear. This CDR3 contains 13 residues. V was trimmed by 3 bases and J by 4 bases, leaving 7 bases between them. CDR1 ENHRY and CDR2 SYGVKD come from the germline V gene. CDR3 amino acids: CAISESQNQPQHF. CDR3 DNA sequence: TGTGCCATCAGTGAATCACAAAATCAGCCCCAGCATTTT.

The chain couples TRBV3-1 (or the pseudogene TRBV3-2) to TRBJ1-4; TRBD1 matches 11 bases. The CDR3 consists of 16 residues. CDR1 LGHDT and CDR2 YNNKEL come from the germline V gene (reference sequence). J was trimmed by 4 bases and V by 4 bases; bases with no gene match: 5. The CDR3 loop is CASSRGTGGHNEKLFF. The DNA for the CDR3 is TGTGCCAGCAGCCGCGGGACAGGGGGACATAATGAAAAACTGTTTTTT.

This clone came up once. The chain uses TRBV19 and TRBJ1-1; TRBD1 might be the D (6 bases). Trimming removed 7 bases from V and 0 bases from J, with 18 bases in between. This CDR3 contains 16 residues. Germline V lookup: CDR1 LNHDA, CDR2 SQIVND (reference sequence). CDR3 nucleotides: TGTGCCAGTAACCCACGAACGGGGGGGCTGAACACTGAAGCTTTCTTT. Encoded protein: CASNPRTGGLNTEAFF. Full variable domain (rest looked up from reference TRBV19 and TRBJ1-1): DGGITQSPKYLFRKEGQNVTLSCEQNLNHDAMYWYRQDPGQGLRLIYYSQIVNDFQKGDIAEGYSVSREKKESFPLTVTSAQKNPTAFYLCASNPRTGGLNTEAFFGQGTRLTVV.

The rearrangement joins TRBV28 to TRBJ2-7; 7 bases match TRBD2. Germline loops: CDR1 MDHEN, CDR2 SYDVKM. The CDR3 runs to 17 residues. Trimming cost V 3 bases and J 2 bases; bases outside gene matches: 13. CDR3 sequence: CASSFEYGGGSPYEQYF. The CDR3, as DNA: TGTGCCAGCAGTTTCGAATACGGTGGCGGGAGTCCCTACGAGCAGTACTTC.

The chain is built from TRBV10-2 and TRBJ2-1, with a weak D call TRBD2 (5 bases). The CDR3 contains 16 residues. Between the trimmed V and J ends, which lost 6 bases and 4 bases, there was a span of 19 bases. The V gene's germline CDR1 is WSHSY and CDR2 SAAADI. In nucleotides, the CDR3 is TGCGCCAGCAGCATCCTTCTAGCAATCCCTTACAATGAGCAGTTCTTC. It codes for CASSILLAIPYNEQFF.

The J gene is TRBJ1-5, the V gene TRBV3-1 (or the pseudogene TRBV3-2); a weak D match, TRBD1 (5 bases). Between the trimmed V and J ends, which lost 1 base and 4 bases, there was a span of 14 bases. Germline assignment: CDR1 LGHDT and CDR2 YNNKEL (reference sequence). The CDR3 spans 16 residues. The CDR3 is CASSQGRTLSNQPQHF. The CDR3 nucleotides read TGTGCCAGCAGCCAAGGGCGGACACTATCTAATCAGCCCCAGCATTTT.

The chain is built from TRBV6-2 or TRBV6-3 and TRBJ2-6; 7 nucleotides align to TRBD2. Trimming removed 4 bases from V and 0 bases from J; junction bases left unmatched: 15. This CDR3 is 20 amino acids long. Germline V gene sequence: CDR1 MNHEY, CDR2 SVGEGT. CDR3 bases: TGTGCCAGCAGTTTCGGTAGCGGGCGTTTCCTATACTCTGGGGCCAACGTCCTGACTTTC. Translation: CASSFGSGRFLYSGANVLTF.

This clone has only a few counts. V is TRBV19 and J is TRBJ1-5; possibly TRBD1 for D (6 bases). Between the trimmed V and J ends, which lost 7 bases and 2 bases, there was a span of 15 bases. The germline CDR1 and CDR2 sequences are LNHDA and SQIVND (reference sequence). CDR3 length: 15 residues. Written as DNA, the CDR3 is TGTGCCAGTACCCTCGGGGGGCTAGGCAATCAGCCCCAGCATTTT. This codes for CASTLGGLGNQPQHF.

The chain's CDR3 is CASSFQGSNTEAFF. In nucleotides, the CDR3 is TGTGCCAGCAGCTTTCAGGGGTCCAACACTGAAGCTTTCTTT. The chain joins TRBV7-9 to TRBJ1-1, with D possibly being TRBD1 (6 bases). Between the trimmed V and J ends, which lost 3 bases and 2 bases, there was a span of 10 bases. In germline, CDR1 is SEHNR, CDR2 FQNEAQ (reference sequence). The CDR3 is 14 residues long.

The rearrangement joins TRBV19 to TRBJ1-2; 9 bases align to TRBD1. The CDR3 is 16 amino acids. The ends lost 4 bases at V and 6 bases at J; junction bases unmatched: 12. Germline CDR1 is LNHDA and CDR2 is SQIVND (reference sequence). The CDR3 bases are TGTGCCAGTAGTACCGACCTTGGGGGACAGGGCAATGGCTACACCTTC. It is translated as CASSTDLGGQGNGYTF.

V gene TRBV7-9 combines with J gene TRBJ1-2; 7 bases align to TRBD1. Germline CDR1 is SEHNR and CDR2 is FQNEAQ (reference sequence). This CDR3 is 17 amino acids long. V lost 5 bases, J lost 0 bases, and 12 bases stayed unmatched. CDR3 bases: TGTGCCAGCAGCCCTAAGGGGGCGTTTGGAGCTAACTATGGCTACACCTTC. This encodes CASSPKGAFGANYGYTF.

There are a few counts of this clone. The rearrangement uses TRBV6-5 and TRBJ2-5; tentatively, D is TRBD2 (6 bases). The CDR3 is 15 amino acids. In germline, CDR1 is MNHEY, CDR2 SVGAGI. V shed 2 bases and J shed 7 bases, with 17 bases lying between them. CDR3 region: CASSYGGGVSGTQYF. Written as DNA, the CDR3 is TGTGCCAGCAGTTACGGTGGCGGGGTGTCAGGGACCCAGTACTTC.

The chain combines TRBV11-3 with TRBJ2-2, with 13 nucleotides matching TRBD2. The CDR3 consists of 16 residues. V shed 0 bases, J shed 7 bases, and the junction held 2 bases outside the gene matches. CDR1 SGHNT and CDR2 YENEEA come from the germline V gene. CDR3 sequence (DNA): TGTGCCAGCAGCTTAGATGGGACTAGCGGGATCGGGGAGCTGTTTTTT. Amino acid sequence: CASSLDGTSGIGELFF.

V usage is TRBV5-4 and J usage is TRBJ2-1; tentative D call: TRBD2 (6 bases). With 0 bases removed from V and 4 bases from J, the gap between germline ends came to 8 bases. Germline values: CDR1 SGHNT, CDR2 YYREEE (reference sequence). This CDR3 comprises 14 residues. The CDR3 DNA reads as TGTGCCAGCAGCTTGGCTAGCGTGTACAATGAGCAGTTCTTC. Residues: CASSLASVYNEQFF.

This sequence joins TRBV30 and TRBJ1-5; D is undetermined. This CDR3 spans 16 amino acids. CDR1 is GTSNPN, CDR2 SVGIG, per germline (reference sequence). V was clipped by 3 bases and J by 0 bases, with 15 bases between them. This CDR3 reads CAWSDWWGGSNQPQHF. The CDR3 DNA reads as TGTGCCTGGAGCGACTGGTGGGGAGGTAGCAATCAGCCCCAGCATTTT. The complete variable domain, with remaining parts taken from reference TRBV30 and TRBJ1-5, reads SQTIHQWPATLVQPVGSPLSLECTVEGTSNPNLYWYRQAAGRGLQLLFYSVGIGQISSEVPQNLSASRPQDRQFILSSKKLLLSDSGFYLCAWSDWWGGSNQPQHFGDGTRLSIL.